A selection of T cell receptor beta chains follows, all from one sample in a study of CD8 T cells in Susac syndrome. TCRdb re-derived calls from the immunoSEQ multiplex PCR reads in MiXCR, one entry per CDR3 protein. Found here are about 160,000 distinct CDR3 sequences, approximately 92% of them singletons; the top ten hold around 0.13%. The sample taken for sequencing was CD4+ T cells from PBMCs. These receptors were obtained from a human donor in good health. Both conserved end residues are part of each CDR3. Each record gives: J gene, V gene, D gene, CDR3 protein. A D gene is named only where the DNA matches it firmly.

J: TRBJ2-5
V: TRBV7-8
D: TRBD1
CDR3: CASSFNRGRQETQYF

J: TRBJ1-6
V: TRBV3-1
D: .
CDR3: CASSPSTDSPLHF

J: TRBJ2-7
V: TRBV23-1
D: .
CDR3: CALGGSYEQYF

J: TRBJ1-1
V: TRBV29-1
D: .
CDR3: CSVERWMNTEAFF

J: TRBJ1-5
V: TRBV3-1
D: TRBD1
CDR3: CASSQDIGQGPQPQHF

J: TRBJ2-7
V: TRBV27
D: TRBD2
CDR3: CASWRGGLTYEQYF

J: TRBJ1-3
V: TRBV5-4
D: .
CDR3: CASSAGLGGPSGNTIYF

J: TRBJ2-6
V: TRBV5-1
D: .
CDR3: CASSQTSISGANVLTF

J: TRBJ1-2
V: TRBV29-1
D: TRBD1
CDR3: CSVGGTGDHGYTF

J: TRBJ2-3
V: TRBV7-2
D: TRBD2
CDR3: CASSSQAGGGADTQYF

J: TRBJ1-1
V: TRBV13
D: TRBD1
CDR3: CASSILTGAVNTEAFF

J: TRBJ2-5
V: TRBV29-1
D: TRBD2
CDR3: CSATGTGGETQYF

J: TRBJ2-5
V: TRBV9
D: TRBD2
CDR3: CASSGLAGVETQYF

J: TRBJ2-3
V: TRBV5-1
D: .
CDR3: CASSFWTVTDTQYF

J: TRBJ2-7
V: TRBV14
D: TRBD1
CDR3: CASSRRPGQGPYEQYF

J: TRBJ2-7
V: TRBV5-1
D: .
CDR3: CASSLADNTYEQYF

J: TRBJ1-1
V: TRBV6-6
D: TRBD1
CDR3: CASSDGQGPTEAFF

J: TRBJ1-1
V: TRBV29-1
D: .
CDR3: CSVVRQQNTEAFF

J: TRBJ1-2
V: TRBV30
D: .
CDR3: CAWSAPGSSGYGYTF

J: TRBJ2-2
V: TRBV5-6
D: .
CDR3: CASSLVGANTGELFF

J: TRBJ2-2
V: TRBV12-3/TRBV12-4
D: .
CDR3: CASSLSGSGGELFF

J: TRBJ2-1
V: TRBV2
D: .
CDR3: CASTGTRDNEQFF

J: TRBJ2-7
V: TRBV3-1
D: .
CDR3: CASSSLDTGVKYF

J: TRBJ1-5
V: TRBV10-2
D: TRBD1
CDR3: CASSSNRGPSGQPQHF

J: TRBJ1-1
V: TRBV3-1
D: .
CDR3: CASSQRGVNTEAFF

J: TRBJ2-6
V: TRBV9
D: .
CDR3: CASTAAFSGANVLTF

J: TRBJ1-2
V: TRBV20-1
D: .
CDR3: CSATFSGNFGYTF